This T cell receptor (beta chain) was sequenced for a study of T cells in Graves' hyperthyroidism and ophthalmopathy. Study as a whole: The initial diagnosis was the point when peripheral blood was collected, ahead of any treatment. The study, taken as a whole, reports: Stable hyperthyroidism and ophthalmopathy were separated using 13 V-J signatures.

TCR beta CDR3 regions were amplified from RNA. Primed by the HTBI set, a first-round RT-PCR was run on the TCR CDR3. One entry per CDR3 protein results from TCRdb running MiXCR on the multiplex PCR reads. The sample lists around 380,000 distinct CDR3 sequences; about 14% were seen once. Progressors' blood was drawn at hyperthyroidism diagnosis, before ophthalmopathy symptoms. Germline V gene sequence: CDR1 SGDLS, CDR2 YYNGEE. Trimming shortened V by 0 bases and J by 0 bases, and 16 bases separated the two germline ends. This CDR3 has 18 residues. Worth noting for this clonotype: The target antigen is unknown.

This chain joins TRBV9 and TRBJ1-5; D may be TRBD1 (5 bases). What was sequenced was blood. This TCR was sampled from a man aged 25 to 40 with Graves' hyperthyroidism that later progressed to Graves' ophthalmopathy. The CDR3 spells CASSVEARVPYSNQPQHF. CDR3 coding DNA: TGTGCCAGCAGCGTAGAAGCCAGGGTCCCTTATAGCAATCAGCCCCAGCATTTT.